The 8 T cell receptor beta chains in this list originate from one sample, sequenced in a study of T cell responses to AZD1222 COVID-19 vaccine. Produced via immunoSEQ multiplex PCR; TCRdb's table is partial and in-frame only. This table holds some 170,000 clones, approximately 90% found once. The sample was peripheral blood, taken 28 days after the second dose of the MenACWY control vaccine. These receptors were taken from an adult who received the MenACWY meningococcal vaccine as a control.

J is TRBJ1-5 and V is TRBV6-2 or TRBV6-3; maybe TRBD1 (6 bases). The V gene lost 4 bases and the J gene lost 0 bases, with 10 bases spanning the gap. The CDR3 has 15 amino acids. Germline CDR1 MNHEY, CDR2 SVGEGT. Here the CDR3 reads CASSSGTPSNQPQHF. The CDR3 DNA reads as TGTGCCAGCAGTTCCGGGACACCTAGCAATCAGCCCCAGCATTTT.

This chain connects TRBV25-1 to TRBJ2-7, with 10 nucleotides matching TRBD1. Losses at the gene ends were 5 bases for V and 2 bases for J; bases not matched to a gene: 3. From germline, CDR1 is MGHDK and CDR2 SYGVNS. This CDR3 spans 14 amino acids. This chain's CDR3 is CASSRTGGAYEQYF. DNA for the CDR3: TGTGCCAGCAGTCGGACAGGGGGGGCCTACGAGCAGTACTTC.

This chain links TRBV12-3 or TRBV12-4 with TRBJ1-5, with D perhaps matching TRBD1 (5 bases). V lost 8 bases and J lost 5, with 13 bases in between. This CDR3 comprises 13 residues. The CDR3 spells CASAPEGDQPQHF. The CDR3, as DNA: TGTGCCAGCGCCCCCGAAGGGGATCAGCCCCAGCATTTT.

This clone was seen only a few times. This chain joins TRBV29-1 and TRBJ2-7, with 7 positions matching TRBD1. After removal of 5 bases from V and 4 bases from J, the junction contained 8 bases not matched to a gene. Germline V CDR1 and CDR2: SQVTM, ANQGSEA. The CDR3 extends over 13 amino acids. CDR3 coding DNA: TGCAGCGTTAGACAGGGTCGGGCATACGAGCAGTACTTC. Amino acids: CSVRQGRAYEQYF.

Regarding this clone: Other DNA sequences from this sample encode an identical CDR3 as well. This chain joins TRBV19 and TRBJ2-7; D is unclear. Germline-derived CDR1 and CDR2 are LNHDA and SQIVND (reference sequence). Trimming pared 1 base from V and 2 bases from J, leaving 9 bases between. The CDR3 contains 14 residues. CDR3 sequence: CASSIGGGAYEQYF. CDR3 sequence (DNA): TGTGCCAGTAGTATAGGAGGTGGGGCCTACGAGCAGTACTTC. Using reference TRBV19 and TRBJ2-7 for the parts outside the CDR3, the full variable domain is DGGITQSPKYLFRKEGQNVTLSCEQNLNHDAMYWYRQDPGQGLRLIYYSQIVNDFQKGDIAEGYSVSREKKESFPLTVTSAQKNPTAFYLCASSIGGGAYEQYFGPGTRLTVT.

The rearrangement uses TRBV28 and TRBJ2-2, with no clear D. This CDR3 has 15 residues. Germline V gene data show CDR1 as MDHEN and CDR2 as SYDVKM. Trimming removed 6 bases from V and 0 bases from J, with 11 bases in between. CDR3 in DNA: TGTGCCAGCAGGAAGGACGGAGCGAACACCGGGGAGCTGTTTTTT. This codes for CASRKDGANTGELFF.

This chain links TRBV4-2 with TRBJ2-3; 9 nucleotides align to TRBD1. CDR1 and CDR2 (germline): LGHNA, YNFKEQ. The CDR3 is 16 amino acids. J gave up 3 bases and V 5 bases, and 9 bases lay outside the gene matches. The CDR3 coding sequence is TGTGCCAGCAGCATCACAGGGGGCGAAGTGACAGATACGCAGTATTTT. This translates into CASSITGGEVTDTQYF.

The chain links TRBV19 to TRBJ2-1, with 8 bases identical to TRBD1. The CDR3 totals 14 residues. Per germline, CDR1 LNHDA and CDR2 SQIVND (reference sequence). The ends lost 3 bases at V and 6 bases at J; junction bases unmatched: 4. The CDR3 region is CASSIITGGNEQFF. CDR3 coding DNA: TGTGCCAGTAGTATTATAACAGGGGGCAATGAGCAGTTCTTC.